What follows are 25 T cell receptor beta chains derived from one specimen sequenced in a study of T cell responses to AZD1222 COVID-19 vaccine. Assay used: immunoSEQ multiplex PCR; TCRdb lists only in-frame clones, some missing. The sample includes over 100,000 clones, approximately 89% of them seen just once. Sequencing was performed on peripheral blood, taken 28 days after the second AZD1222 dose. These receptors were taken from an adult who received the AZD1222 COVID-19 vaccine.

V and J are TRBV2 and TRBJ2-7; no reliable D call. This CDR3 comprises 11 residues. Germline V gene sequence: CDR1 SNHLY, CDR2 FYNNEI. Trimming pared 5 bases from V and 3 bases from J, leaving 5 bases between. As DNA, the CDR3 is TGTGCCAGCAGTTTACACTACGAGCAGTACTTC. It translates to CASSLHYEQYF.

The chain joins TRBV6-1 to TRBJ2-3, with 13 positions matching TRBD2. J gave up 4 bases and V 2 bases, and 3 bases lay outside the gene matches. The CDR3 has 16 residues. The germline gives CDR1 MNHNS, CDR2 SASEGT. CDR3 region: CASSERLAGGADTQYF. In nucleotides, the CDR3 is TGTGCCAGCAGTGAAAGACTAGCGGGGGGAGCAGATACGCAGTATTTT.

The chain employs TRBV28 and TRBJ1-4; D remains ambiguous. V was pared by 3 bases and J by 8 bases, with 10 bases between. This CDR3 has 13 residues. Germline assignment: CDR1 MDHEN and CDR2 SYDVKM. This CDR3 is CASSFVGWEKLFF. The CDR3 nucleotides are TGTGCCAGCAGTTTCGTGGGTTGGGAAAAACTGTTTTTT.

CDR3 sequence reads: CASSQETSGSYNEQFF. CDR3 nucleotides: TGCGCCAGCAGCCAAGAAACTAGCGGCTCCTACAATGAGCAGTTCTTC. This chain joins TRBV4-3 and TRBJ2-1; 8 bases are shared with TRBD2. Germline V gene data show CDR1 as LGHNA and CDR2 as YSLEER. CDR3 length equals 16 residues. Germline trimming cut 0 bases from V and 0 bases from J; bases unmatched to any gene: 1.

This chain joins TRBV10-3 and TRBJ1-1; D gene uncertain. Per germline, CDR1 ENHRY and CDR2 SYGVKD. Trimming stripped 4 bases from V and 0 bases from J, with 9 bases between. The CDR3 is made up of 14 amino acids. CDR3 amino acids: CAISGVALNTEAFF. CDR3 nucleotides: TGTGCCATCAGTGGAGTAGCCCTGAACACTGAAGCTTTCTTT.

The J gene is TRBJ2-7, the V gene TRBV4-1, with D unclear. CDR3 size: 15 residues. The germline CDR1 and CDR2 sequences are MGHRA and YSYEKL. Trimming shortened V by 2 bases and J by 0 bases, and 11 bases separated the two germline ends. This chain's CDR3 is CASSQIGPRSYEQYF. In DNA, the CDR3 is TGCGCCAGCAGCCAAATAGGACCCCGCTCCTACGAGCAGTACTTC.

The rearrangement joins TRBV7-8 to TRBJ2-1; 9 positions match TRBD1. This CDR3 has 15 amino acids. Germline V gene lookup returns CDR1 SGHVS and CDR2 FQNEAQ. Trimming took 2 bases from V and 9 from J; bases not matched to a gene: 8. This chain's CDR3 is CASSLLRAGQGEQFF. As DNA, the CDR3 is TGTGCCAGCAGCTTACTCAGAGCGGGACAGGGTGAGCAGTTCTTC.

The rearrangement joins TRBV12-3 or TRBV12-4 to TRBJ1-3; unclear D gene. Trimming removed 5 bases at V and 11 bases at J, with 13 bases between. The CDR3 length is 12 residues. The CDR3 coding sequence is TGTGCCAGCAGTCTGGCCCTACGCCCCATATATTTT. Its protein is CASSLALRPIYF.

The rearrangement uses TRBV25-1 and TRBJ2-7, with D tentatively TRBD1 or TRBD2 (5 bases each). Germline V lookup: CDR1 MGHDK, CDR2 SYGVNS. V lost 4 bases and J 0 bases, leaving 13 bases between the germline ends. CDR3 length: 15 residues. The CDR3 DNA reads TGTGCCAGCAGTGGAGGGGACGGGACCTCCTACGAGCAGTACTTC. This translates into CASSGGDGTSYEQYF.

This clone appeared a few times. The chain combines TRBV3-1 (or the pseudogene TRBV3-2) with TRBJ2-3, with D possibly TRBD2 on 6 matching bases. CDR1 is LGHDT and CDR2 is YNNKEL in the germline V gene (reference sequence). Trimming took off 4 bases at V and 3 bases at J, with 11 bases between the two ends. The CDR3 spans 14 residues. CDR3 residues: CASSLRAGTDTQYF. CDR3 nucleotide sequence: TGTGCCAGCAGCCTGAGGGCGGGAACAGATACGCAGTATTTT.

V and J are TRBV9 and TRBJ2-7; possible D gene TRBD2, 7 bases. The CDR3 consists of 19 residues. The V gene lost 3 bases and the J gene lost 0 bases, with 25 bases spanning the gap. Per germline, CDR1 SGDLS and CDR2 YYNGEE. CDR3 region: CASSGSRGASRGASYEQYF. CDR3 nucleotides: TGTGCCAGCAGCGGTAGTAGGGGGGCCTCCCGGGGGGCCTCCTACGAGCAGTACTTC. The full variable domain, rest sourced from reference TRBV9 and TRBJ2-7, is DSGVTQTPKHLITATGQRVTLRCSPRSGDLSVYWYQQSLDQGLQFLIQYYNGEERAKGNILERFSAQQFPDLHSELNLSSLELGDSALYFCASSGSRGASRGASYEQYFGPGTRLTVT.

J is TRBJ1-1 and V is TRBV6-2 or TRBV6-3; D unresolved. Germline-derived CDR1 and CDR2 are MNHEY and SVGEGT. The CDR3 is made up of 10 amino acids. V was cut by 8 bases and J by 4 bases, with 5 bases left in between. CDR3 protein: CASGPTEAFF. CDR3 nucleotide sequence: TGTGCCAGCGGCCCCACTGAAGCTTTCTTT.

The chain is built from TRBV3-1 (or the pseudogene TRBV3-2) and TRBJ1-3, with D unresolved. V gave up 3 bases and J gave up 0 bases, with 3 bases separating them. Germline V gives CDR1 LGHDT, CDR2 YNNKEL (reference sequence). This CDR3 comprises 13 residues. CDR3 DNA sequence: TGTGCCAGCAGCCACCCCTCTGGAAACACCATATATTTT. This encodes CASSHPSGNTIYF.

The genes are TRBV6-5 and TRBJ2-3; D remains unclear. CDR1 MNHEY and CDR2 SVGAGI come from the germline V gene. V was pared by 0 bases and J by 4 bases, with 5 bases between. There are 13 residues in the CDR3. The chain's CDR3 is CASSYSRPDTQYF. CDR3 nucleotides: TGTGCCAGCAGTTACTCGAGACCAGATACGCAGTATTTT.

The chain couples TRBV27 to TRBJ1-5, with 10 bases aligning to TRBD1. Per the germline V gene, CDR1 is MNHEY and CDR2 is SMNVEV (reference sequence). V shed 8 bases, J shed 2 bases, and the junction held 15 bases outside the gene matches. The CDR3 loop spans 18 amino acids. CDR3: CASQATGTGVSRNQPQHF. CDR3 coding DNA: TGTGCCAGCCAAGCGACCGGGACAGGGGTAAGTCGCAATCAGCCCCAGCATTTT.

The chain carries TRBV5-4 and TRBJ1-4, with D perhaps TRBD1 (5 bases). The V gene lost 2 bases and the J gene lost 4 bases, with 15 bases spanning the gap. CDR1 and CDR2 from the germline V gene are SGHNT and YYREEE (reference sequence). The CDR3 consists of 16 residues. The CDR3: CASSLSYGTDNEKLFF. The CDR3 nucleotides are TGTGCCAGCAGCTTAAGTTACGGGACGGATAATGAAAAACTGTTTTTT. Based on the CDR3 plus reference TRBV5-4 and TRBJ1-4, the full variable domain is ETGVTQSPTHLIKTRGQQVTLRCSSQSGHNTVSWYQQALGQGPQFIFQYYREEENGRGNFPPRFSGLQFPNYSSELNVNALELDDSALYLCASSLSYGTDNEKLFFGSGTQLSVL.

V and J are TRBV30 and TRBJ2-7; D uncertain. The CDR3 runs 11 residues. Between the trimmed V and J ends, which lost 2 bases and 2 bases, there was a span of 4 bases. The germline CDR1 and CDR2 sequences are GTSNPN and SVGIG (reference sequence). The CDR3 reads CAWSRTYEQYF. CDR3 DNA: TGTGCCTGGAGTCGCACCTACGAGCAGTACTTC.

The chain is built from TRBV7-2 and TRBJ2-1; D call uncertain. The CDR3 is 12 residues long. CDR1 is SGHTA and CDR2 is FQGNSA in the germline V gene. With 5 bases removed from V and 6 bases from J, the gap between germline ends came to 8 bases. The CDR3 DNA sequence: TGTGCCAGCAGCGGTCCTTTCAATGAGCAGTTCTTC. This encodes CASSGPFNEQFF.

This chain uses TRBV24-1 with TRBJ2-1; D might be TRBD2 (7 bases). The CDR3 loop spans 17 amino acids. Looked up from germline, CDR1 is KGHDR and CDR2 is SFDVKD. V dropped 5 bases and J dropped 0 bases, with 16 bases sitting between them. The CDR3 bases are TGTGCCACCAGTGCTAGAACAGGGACTATCTCCTACAATGAGCAGTTCTTC. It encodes CATSARTGTISYNEQFF.

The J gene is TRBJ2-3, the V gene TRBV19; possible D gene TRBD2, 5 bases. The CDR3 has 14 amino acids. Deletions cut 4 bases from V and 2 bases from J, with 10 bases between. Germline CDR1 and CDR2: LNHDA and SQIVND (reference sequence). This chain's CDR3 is CASSRGGTTDTQYF. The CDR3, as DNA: TGTGCCAGTAGTAGAGGAGGTACCACAGATACGCAGTATTTT. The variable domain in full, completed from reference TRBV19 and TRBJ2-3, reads DGGITQSPKYLFRKEGQNVTLSCEQNLNHDAMYWYRQDPGQGLRLIYYSQIVNDFQKGDIAEGYSVSREKKESFPLTVTSAQKNPTAFYLCASSRGGTTDTQYFGPGTRLTVL.

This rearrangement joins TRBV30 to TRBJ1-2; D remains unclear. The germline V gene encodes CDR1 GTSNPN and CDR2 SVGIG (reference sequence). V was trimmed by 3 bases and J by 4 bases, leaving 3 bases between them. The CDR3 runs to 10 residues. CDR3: CAWRSYGYTF. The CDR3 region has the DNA TGTGCCTGGAGATCCTATGGCTACACCTTC.

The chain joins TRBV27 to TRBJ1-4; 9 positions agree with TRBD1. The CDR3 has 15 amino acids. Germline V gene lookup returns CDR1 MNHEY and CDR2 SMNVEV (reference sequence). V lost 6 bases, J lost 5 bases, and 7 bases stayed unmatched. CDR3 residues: CASRTGGTGNEKLFF. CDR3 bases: TGTGCCAGCAGGACAGGTGGGACAGGGAATGAAAAACTGTTTTTT.

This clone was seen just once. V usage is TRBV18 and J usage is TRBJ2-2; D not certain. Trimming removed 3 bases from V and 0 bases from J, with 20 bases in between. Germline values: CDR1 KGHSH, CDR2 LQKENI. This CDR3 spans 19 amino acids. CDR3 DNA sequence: TGTGCCAGCTCACCCGCTAGGCATGCCCGAGTAGCGAACACCGGGGAGCTGTTTTTT. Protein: CASSPARHARVANTGELFF.

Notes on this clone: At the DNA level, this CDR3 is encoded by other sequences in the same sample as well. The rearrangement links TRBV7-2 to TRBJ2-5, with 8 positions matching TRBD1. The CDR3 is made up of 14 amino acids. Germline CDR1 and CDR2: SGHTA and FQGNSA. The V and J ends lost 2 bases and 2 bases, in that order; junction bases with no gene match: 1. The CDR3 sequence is CASSLRTGQETQYF. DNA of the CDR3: TGTGCCAGCAGCTTACGGACAGGGCAAGAGACCCAGTACTTC.

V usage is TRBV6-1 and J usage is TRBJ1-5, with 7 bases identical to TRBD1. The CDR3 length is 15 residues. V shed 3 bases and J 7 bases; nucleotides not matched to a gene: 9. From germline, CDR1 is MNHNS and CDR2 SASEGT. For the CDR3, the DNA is TGTGCCAGCAGTGAGACGCCAGGGGGAGGGCAGCCCCAGCATTTT. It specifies CASSETPGGGQPQHF.